The T cell receptor (beta chain) under discussion was sequenced for a study of T cell responses to AZD1222 COVID-19 vaccine. The data were produced by immunoSEQ multiplex PCR, yet TCRdb's version contains in-frame clones alone and is incomplete. The sample holds about 96,000 clones, roughly nine tenths seen once. The CDR3 is 13 residues long. J gave up 3 bases and V 8 bases, and 6 bases lay outside the gene matches. Germline CDR1 and CDR2: ENHRY and SYGVKD. This chain joins TRBV10-3 and TRBJ1-1; 7 bases align to TRBD1. The material was peripheral blood, obtained on day 0 of AZD1222 vaccination. The TCR comes from an adult in good health. CDR3 in DNA: TGTGCCATCTCGACAGGGCAGGACACTGAAGCTTTCTTT. This codes for CAISTGQDTEAFF.